This TCR beta chain comes out of a study of T cell repertoires in ileal Crohn's disease (dated by TCRdb to about 2019). Regarding the study in general: The median duration of disease was roughly 8.2 years, and at the time of surgery around 40% of patients were active smokers. TCR repertoire analysis was performed in a few dozen Crohn's disease patients drawn from a prospective multicentre cohort. Roughly half of the patients were given postoperative therapy, with 11 to 12 receiving thiopurines and approximately 17 receiving anti-TNF agents. Endoscopic postoperative recurrence was defined by a Rutgeerts score above i0. The study sequenced approximately 170 mucosal samples from 57 patients, taken at several locations on the surgical specimen and at postoperative endoscopy. The study ran alongside a multicentre cohort designed to identify predictors of early endoscopic recurrence after ileocolonic resection. All patients had surgery for a complication: stricturing disease in 61% and penetrating disease in 39%.

For commercial TCRB immunosequencing, approximately 500 nanograms of biopsy DNA were submitted for each sample. CDR3 regions were amplified from genomic DNA by Adaptive Biotechnology using a two-step, amplification bias-controlled multiplex PCR. Primers for every V and J gene segment were used in the first PCR, and barcodes and Illumina adapters were added in the second PCR. An Illumina instrument was used to sequence the CDR3 libraries. Per the authors' processing: The analysis used both the pipelines supplied by the vendor and custom analysis of the raw data in R/Bioconductor with R version 3.3.0. Clonality, which ranges from 0 to 1, was calculated as the inverse of the normalised Shannon entropy across all productive clones. High-frequency clones were defined as the share of the repertoire taken up by the top 100 clones, keeping only clones that passed a 95% confidence test. Overlap between samples was measured with the Morisita-Horn index, while repertoire diversity was measured with the Simpson index. TCRdb obtained this table from immuneACCESS and retained in-frame rearrangements with V and J assigned. These tables miss some clones; where compared with another copy, unresolved V genes account for less than half of the shortfall, and the remainder is unexplained. That table furnishes V, J and clone size, whereas the DNA furnished D and trimming. The table for this sample lists approximately 13,000 clones; roughly 70% of them were counted only once. The ten most abundant clones make up 5.5% to 7% of the sample.

Details on this clone: Its antigen specificity is not known. No base-level quality is on record; no much larger clone is a single base apart.

The germline V gene (reference sequence) yields GTSNPN for CDR1 and SVGIG for CDR2. Between the V and J ends, shortened by 4 bases and 8 bases respectively, the junction contains 11 bases. From the cysteine through the phenylalanine, the CDR3 covers 12 amino acids. Only CDR3 DNA remains: 36 bases, in frame from the first base. Adults with ileal or ileocolonic Crohn's disease for whom ileocolonic resection was indicated were considered eligible. Before DNA extraction, whole ileal mucosal biopsies were kept frozen at -80 degrees C. Genomic DNA was extracted from frozen whole biopsies using a TRizol-based method and was quantified with a NanoDrop 2000 spectrophotometer. Here is what the overall study found, with its caveats: Sorted CD8 T cells carried more high-frequency clones than CD4 T cells, suggesting mucosal expansions were mainly CD8. Patients who were active smokers at surgery had a significantly higher proportion of clonal expansions than non-smokers (around 24% vs 18%, p=0.02). Higher percentages of high-frequency clones at the time of surgery were linked to endoscopic recurrence, and every patient with clonality above 26.8% (18/57) had recurrence. Mucosal CD4 and CD8 T cells were sorted and sequenced only in a subgroup of patients, the size of which was not stated.

This TCR came from an adult with Crohn's disease. The specimen sequenced was ileal tissue. The rearrangement joined TRBV30 to TRBJ1-4; TRBD1 is possibly the D segment (6 matching bases). Here is the DNA: TGTGCCTGGATGGCTCAGGGGGAAAAACTGTTTTTT. Its translation reads: CAWMAQGEKLFF.